What follows describes a single T cell receptor beta chain. CDR3 size: 18 residues. The J segment lost 3 bases and the V segment lost 2 bases, leaving 12 bases of the junction unmatched. Germline-derived CDR1 and CDR2 are MNHNS and SASEGT. Profiling relied on immunoSEQ multiplex PCR, and the TCRdb table lists in-frame clones only, not all of them. The repertoire holds 100,000 to 150,000 clones, with about 83% as singletons. The source of the sample is a study of blood T cell repertoires in COVID-19. This receptor was identified in a human donor in a cohort sampled during active COVID-19. Sequences were obtained from peripheral blood. J is TRBJ2-1 and V is TRBV6-1; TRBD2 matches at 8 bases. CDR3 nucleotide sequence: TGTGCCAGCAGTGAAAAAATGATCAGCGGGGGTCTCTACAATGAGCAGTTCTTC. This encodes CASSEKMISGGLYNEQFF.